This TCR beta chain was recovered during a study of cytomegalovirus exposure and HLA in healthy donors. Turning to this clone: The germline gene is not matched at one end of the junction; a read error may be the cause.

Clones were sequenced by immunoSEQ multiplex PCR, and TCRdb holds only the in-frame ones, with some missing. In the table there are more than 95,000 clones, more than 75% of which are singletons. The germline V gene has CDR1 DFQATT and CDR2 SNEGSKA (reference sequence). The CDR3 extends over 9 amino acids. The sequenced material came from PBMCs. The sequence came from a man younger than 30 in good health and CMV-seronegative. The chain carries TRBV20-1 and TRBJ2-7; D is unclear. CDR3 loop: CSARGSSSF. CDR3 in DNA: TGCAGTGCTAGGGGCTCGTCAAGCTTC.